This T cell receptor beta chain is drawn from a study of identifying expanded T cells in peripheral blood. Study-level points and caveats: Technical replicates showed roughly 1.2 changed clones; two weeks approximately 16; four weeks 19. Clone count variance between roughly 2-week samples rose with total template count.

Turning to this clone: Its antigen is not identified.

During the collection period, no donor immune events like infections were recorded. The germline CDR1 and CDR2 sequences are MNHNY and SVGAGI (reference sequence). CDR3 length equals 15 residues. V gave up 0 bases and J gave up 5 bases; unmatched junction bases: 6. This table comes from immunoSEQ multiplex PCR, and its TCRdb copy is limited to in-frame clones, with some not included. The sample lists 100,000 or so clones; 80% to 90% were seen once. The TCR originated in a person between 18 and 70 years old in good health. Sequenced input: blood. This rearrangement joins TRBV6-6 to TRBJ2-5; 7 bases fit TRBD2. CDR3 sequence (DNA): TGTGCCAGCAGTTACTCGGGAGGGGAGGGGGAGACCCAGTACTTC. It is translated as CASSYSGGEGETQYF.